The T cell receptor beta chain described here comes from a study of T cell responses to AZD1222 COVID-19 vaccine. Notes on the study in general: No day 14 peak samples; only post-peak repertoires were characterized. Donors were chiefly white British, with a greater number of females, and clonal diversity was perhaps underestimated.

Some clones are missing from TCRdb's copy, which holds only in-frame ones; the method was immunoSEQ multiplex PCR. The sample records under 200,000 clones, around 90% being singletons. Of note for this clone: Its antigen is unknown.

From germline, CDR1 is SGHVS and CDR2 FQNEAQ. The CDR3 is 14 amino acids. The ends lost 3 bases at V and 4 bases at J; junction bases unmatched: 4. This sequence joins TRBV7-8 and TRBJ2-3; TRBD1 agrees at 7 bases. The source was peripheral blood, collected 28 days after the second AZD1222 dose. The origin of this receptor is an adult who received the AZD1222 COVID-19 vaccine. CDR3 sequence reads: CASSFGQGADTQYF. CDR3 coding DNA: TGTGCCAGCAGCTTTGGGCAGGGGGCAGATACGCAGTATTTT.